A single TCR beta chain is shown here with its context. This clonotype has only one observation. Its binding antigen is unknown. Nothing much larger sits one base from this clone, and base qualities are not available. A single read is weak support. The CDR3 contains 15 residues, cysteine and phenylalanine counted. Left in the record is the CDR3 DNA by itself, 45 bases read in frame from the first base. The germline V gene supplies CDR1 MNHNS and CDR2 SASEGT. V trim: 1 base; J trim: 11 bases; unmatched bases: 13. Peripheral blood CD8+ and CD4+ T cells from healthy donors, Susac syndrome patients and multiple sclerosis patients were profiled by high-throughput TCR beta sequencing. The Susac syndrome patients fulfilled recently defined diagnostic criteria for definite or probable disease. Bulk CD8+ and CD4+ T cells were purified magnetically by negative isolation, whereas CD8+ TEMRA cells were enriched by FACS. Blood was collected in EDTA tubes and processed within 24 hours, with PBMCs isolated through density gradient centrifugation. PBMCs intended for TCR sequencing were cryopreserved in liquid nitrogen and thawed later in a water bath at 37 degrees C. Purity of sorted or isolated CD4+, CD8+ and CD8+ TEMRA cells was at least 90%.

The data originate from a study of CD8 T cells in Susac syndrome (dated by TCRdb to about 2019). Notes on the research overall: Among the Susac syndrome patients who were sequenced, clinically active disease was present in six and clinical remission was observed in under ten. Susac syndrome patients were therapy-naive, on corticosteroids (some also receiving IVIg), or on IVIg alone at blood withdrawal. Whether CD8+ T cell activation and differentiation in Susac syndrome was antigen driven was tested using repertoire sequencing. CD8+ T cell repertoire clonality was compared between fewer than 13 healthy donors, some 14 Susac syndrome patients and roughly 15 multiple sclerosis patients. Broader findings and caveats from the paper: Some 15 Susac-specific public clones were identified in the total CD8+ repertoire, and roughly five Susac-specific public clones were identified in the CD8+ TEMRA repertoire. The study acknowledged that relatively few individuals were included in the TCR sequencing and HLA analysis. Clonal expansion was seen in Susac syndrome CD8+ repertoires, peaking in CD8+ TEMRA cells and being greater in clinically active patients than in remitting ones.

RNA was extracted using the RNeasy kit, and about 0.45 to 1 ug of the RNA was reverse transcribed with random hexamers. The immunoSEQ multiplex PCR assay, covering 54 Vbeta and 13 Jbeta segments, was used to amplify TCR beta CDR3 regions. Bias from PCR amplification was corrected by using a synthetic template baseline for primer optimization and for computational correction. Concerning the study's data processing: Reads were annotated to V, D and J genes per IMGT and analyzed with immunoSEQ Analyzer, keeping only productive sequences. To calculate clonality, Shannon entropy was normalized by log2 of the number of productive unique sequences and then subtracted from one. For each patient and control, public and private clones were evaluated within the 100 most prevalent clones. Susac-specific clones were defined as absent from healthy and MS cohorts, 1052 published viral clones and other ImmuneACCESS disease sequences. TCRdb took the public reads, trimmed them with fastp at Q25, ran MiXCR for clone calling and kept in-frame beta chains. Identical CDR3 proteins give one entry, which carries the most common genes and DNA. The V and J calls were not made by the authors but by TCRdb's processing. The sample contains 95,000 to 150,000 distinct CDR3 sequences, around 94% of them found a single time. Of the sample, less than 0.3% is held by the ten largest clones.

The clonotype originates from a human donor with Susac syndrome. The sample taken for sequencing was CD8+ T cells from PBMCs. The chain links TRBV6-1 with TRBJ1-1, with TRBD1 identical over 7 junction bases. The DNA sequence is TGTGCCAGCAGTGAAGAGAGGGGGCTTAACTGGGGGGCTTTCTTT. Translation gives CASSEERGLNWGAFF.